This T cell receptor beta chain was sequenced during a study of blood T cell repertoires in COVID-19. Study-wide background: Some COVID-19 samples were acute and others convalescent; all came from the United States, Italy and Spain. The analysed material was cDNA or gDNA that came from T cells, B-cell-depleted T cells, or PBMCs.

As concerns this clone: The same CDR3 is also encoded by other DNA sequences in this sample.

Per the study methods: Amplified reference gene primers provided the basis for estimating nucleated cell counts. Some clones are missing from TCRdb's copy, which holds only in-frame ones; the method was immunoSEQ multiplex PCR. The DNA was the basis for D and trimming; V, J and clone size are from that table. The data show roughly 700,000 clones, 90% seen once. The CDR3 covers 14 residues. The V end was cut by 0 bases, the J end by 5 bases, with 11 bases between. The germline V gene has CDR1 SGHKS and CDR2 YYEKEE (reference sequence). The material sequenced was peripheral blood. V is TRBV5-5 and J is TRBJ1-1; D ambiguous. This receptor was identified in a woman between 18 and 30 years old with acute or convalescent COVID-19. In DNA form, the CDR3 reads TGTGCCAGCAGCTTGGGGCCCAGAGGAACTGAAGCTTTCTTT. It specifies CASSLGPRGTEAFF. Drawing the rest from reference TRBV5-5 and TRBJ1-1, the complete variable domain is DAGVTQSPTHLIKTRGQQVTLRCSPISGHKSVSWYQQVLGQGPQFIFQYYEKEERGRGNFPDRFSARQFPNYSSELNVNALLLGDSALYLCASSLGPRGTEAFFGQGTRLTVV.